A selection of T cell receptor beta chains follows, all from one sample in a study of sequential checkpoint blockade in melanoma. Profiled with immunoSEQ multiplex PCR; TCRdb holds only in-frame clones, not every one. This sample has thousands of clones, with 23% found just once. The sequenced sample was tumor tissue (inferred from file names), obtained from a patient given nivolumab and ipilimumab in sequence. Receptors originate from a human donor with melanoma. Both conserved end residues are part of each CDR3. The D gene is left open where the match is weak. Only part of the rows carry a size: once, few, many, or a class if the clone is expanded.

J gene: TRBJ2-3; V gene: TRBV6-8; D gene: .; clone size: few; CDR3 protein: CASSSNTRGDTQYF; CDR3 DNA: TGTGCCAGCAGTTCAAACACCCGGGGGGATACGCAGTATTTT
J gene: TRBJ2-5; V gene: TRBV11-3; D gene: .; clone size: many; CDR3 protein: CASSYPQSGVEETQYF; CDR3 DNA: TGTGCCAGCAGCTACCCACAGTCGGGAGTGGAGGAGACCCAGTACTTC
J gene: TRBJ2-1; V gene: TRBV11-3; D gene: TRBD2; clone size: few; CDR3 protein: CASSFGLAGGPGNEQFF; CDR3 DNA: TGTGCCAGCAGCTTCGGACTAGCGGGAGGGCCGGGTAATGAGCAGTTCTTC
J gene: TRBJ1-1; V gene: TRBV12-2; D gene: .; clone size: many; CDR3 protein: CASSSGPMNTEAFF; CDR3 DNA: TGTGCGTCCTCATCAGGGCCCATGAACACTGAAGCTTTCTTT
J gene: TRBJ2-3; V gene: TRBV10-1; D gene: .; clone size: once; CDR3 protein: CASSEPIQPVALKTQADTQYF; CDR3 DNA: TGCGCCAGCAGTGAGCCGATCCAGCCCGTTGCCCTCAAAACCCAAGCAGATACGCAGTATTTT
J gene: TRBJ2-1; V gene: TRBV30; D gene: TRBD2; clone size: .; CDR3 protein: CAWSLGTSGRATGEQFF; CDR3 DNA: TGTGCCTGGAGTCTGGGGACTAGCGGGAGGGCTACGGGTGAGCAGTTCTTC
J gene: TRBJ2-1; V gene: TRBV11-3; D gene: .; clone size: few; CDR3 protein: CASSWKSRSSYNEQFF; CDR3 DNA: TGTGCCAGCAGCTGGAAATCTCGGAGCTCCTACAATGAGCAGTTCTTC
J gene: TRBJ1-1; V gene: TRBV7-4; D gene: .; clone size: many; CDR3 protein: CASSSLPGAKAFF; CDR3 DNA: TGTGCCAGCAGCTCCCTTCCAGGGGCCAAAGCTTTCTTT
J gene: TRBJ1-2; V gene: TRBV6-8; D gene: .; clone size: few; CDR3 protein: CASSPQGREDGYTF; CDR3 DNA: TGTGCCAGCAGCCCTCAGGGACGGGAGGATGGCTACACCTTC
J gene: TRBJ2-3; V gene: TRBV30; D gene: .; clone size: .; CDR3 protein: CAWRGRGAGTDTQYF; CDR3 DNA: TGTGCCTGGAGGGGCAGAGGGGCAGGGACAGATACGCAGTATTTT
J gene: TRBJ1-2; V gene: TRBV19; D gene: .; clone size: .; CDR3 protein: CASSIGPANYGYTF; CDR3 DNA: TGTGCCAGTAGTATAGGGCCAGCGAACTATGGCTACACCTTC